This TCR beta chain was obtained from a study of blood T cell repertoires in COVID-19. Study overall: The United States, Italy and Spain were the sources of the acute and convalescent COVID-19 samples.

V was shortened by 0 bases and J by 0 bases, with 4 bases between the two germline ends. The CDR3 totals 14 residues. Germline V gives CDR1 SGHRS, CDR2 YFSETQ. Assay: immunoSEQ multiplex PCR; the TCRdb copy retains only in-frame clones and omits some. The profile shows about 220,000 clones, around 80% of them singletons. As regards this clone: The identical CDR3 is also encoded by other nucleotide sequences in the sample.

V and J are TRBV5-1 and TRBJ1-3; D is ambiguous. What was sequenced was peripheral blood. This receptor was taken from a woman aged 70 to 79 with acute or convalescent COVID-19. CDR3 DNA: TGCGCCAGCAGCTTGGATAGCTCTGGAAACACCATATATTTT. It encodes CASSLDSSGNTIYF.